The rows below give T cell receptor beta chains drawn from one sample of a study of blood T cells in healthy people across ages. Using its own MiXCR run on the 5' RACE reads, TCRdb lists one record per CDR3 protein. Of around 710,000 distinct CDR3 sequences in the sample, 43% were seen once. The sample consisted of blood. These receptors were taken from a woman in her fifties or sixties in good health. The CDR3 runs from the conserved cysteine through the conserved F or W. Each record gives: V gene, D gene, J gene, clone size, CDR3 protein, CDR3 DNA. A D gene is named only where the DNA matches it firmly. Size is omitted from some rows. Given values are once, few, many or a class for expanded clones.

TRBV3-1	TRBD1	TRBJ2-1	few	CASNSGAPDRGSYNEQFF	TGTGCCAGCAACTCGGGGGCACCAGACAGGGGCTCCTACAATGAGCAGTTCTTC
TRBV5-1	.	TRBJ1-6	.	CASSLDGQEGSPLHF	TGCGCCAGCAGCTTGGACGGACAAGAAGGTTCACCCCTCCACTTT
TRBV4-3	.	TRBJ2-7	.	CASSQDLQYEQYF	TGCGCCAGCAGCCAAGATTTACAGTACGAGCAGTACTTC
TRBV6-5	.	TRBJ2-7	few	CASSYNNAHYEQYF	TGTGCCAGCAGTTACAATAATGCCCACTACGAGCAGTACTTC
TRBV28	.	TRBJ2-6	few	CASSPTRGSPGANVLTF	TGTGCCAGCAGTCCGACCAGGGGTAGCCCTGGGGCCAACGTCCTGACTTTC
TRBV9	.	TRBJ2-2	once	CASSARHNTGELFF	TGTGCCAGCAGCGCCCGACACAATACCGGGGAGCTGTTTTTT
TRBV10-1	TRBD2	TRBJ2-5	few	CASSEDLASGAKTQYF	TGCGCCAGCAGTGAGGATCTGGCTAGCGGGGCGAAGACCCAGTACTTC
TRBV29-1	TRBD1	TRBJ2-7	few	CSVELDRVHEQYF	TGCAGCGTTGAACTTGACAGGGTACACGAGCAGTACTTC
TRBV2	TRBD1	TRBJ2-5	few	CASSEVQGAGETQYF	TGTGCCAGCAGTGAAGTTCAGGGGGCTGGGGAGACCCAGTACTTC
TRBV7-2	TRBD1	TRBJ1-2	.	CASGSQTGGGVYGYTF	TGTGCCAGCGGCTCCCAGACAGGGGGGGGGGTCTATGGCTACACCTTC
TRBV27	.	TRBJ1-2	.	CASSLSGALPYGYTF	TGTGCCAGCAGTTTATCGGGGGCCTTACCCTATGGCTACACCTTC
TRBV20-1	TRBD2	TRBJ2-7	.	CSARRAGGPYEQYF	TGCAGTGCTAGGCGAGCGGGAGGCCCCTACGAGCAGTACTTC
TRBV6-2/TRBV6-3	.	TRBJ2-3	many	CASRPPPEVTQYF	TGTGCCAGCAGACCACCTCCTGAGGTTACGCAGTATTTT
TRBV12-3/TRBV12-4	TRBD2	TRBJ2-7	.	CASSHGGVSYEQYF	TGTGCCAGCAGCCATGGGGGGGTCTCCTACGAGCAGTACTTC
TRBV12-3/TRBV12-4	TRBD1	TRBJ2-7	many	CASSFGDRVYSDSYEQYF	TGTGCCAGCAGTTTTGGGGACAGGGTATACTCCGACTCCTACGAGCAGTACTTC
TRBV6-2/TRBV6-3	TRBD2	TRBJ2-5	.	CASLREESETQYF	TGTGCCAGCTTGCGGGAGGAGAGCGAGACCCAGTACTTC
TRBV7-2	.	TRBJ2-2	.	CASSLTASVPGELFF	TGTGCCAGCAGCTTAACCGCTAGTGTCCCCGGGGAGCTGTTTTTT
TRBV4-3	.	TRBJ2-1	.	CASSQAWNEQFF	TGCGCCAGCAGCCAAGCGTGGAATGAGCAGTTCTTC
TRBV24-1	.	TRBJ1-2	many	CATSDAGDYGYTF	TGTGCCACCAGTGATGCAGGTGACTATGGCTACACCTTC
TRBV4-1	TRBD2	TRBJ2-5	.	CASSPTSGGAAEETQYF	TGCGCCAGCAGCCCAACTAGCGGGGGGGCTGCGGAGGAGACCCAGTACTTC
TRBV18	.	TRBJ2-1	.	CASSEQESSYNEQFF	TGTGCCAGCTCCGAACAGGAAAGCTCCTACAATGAGCAGTTCTTC
TRBV9	TRBD2	TRBJ2-2	.	CASIIAGGNTGELFF	TGTGCCAGCATTATAGCGGGAGGAAACACCGGGGAGCTGTTTTTT
TRBV27	TRBD1	TRBJ2-1	.	CASSYRDGAPGGEQFF	TGTGCCAGCAGTTATCGGGACGGAGCACCAGGGGGCGAGCAGTTCTTC
TRBV4-1	TRBD2	TRBJ2-3	few	CASSQGLAGNTDTQYF	TGCGCCAGCAGCCAAGGACTAGCGGGGAACACAGATACGCAGTATTTT
TRBV18	.	TRBJ2-7	.	CASSQSLSDEQYF	TGTGCCAGCTCACAGTCTCTGTCCGACGAGCAGTACTTC
TRBV29-1	.	TRBJ2-3	.	CGVAVQPSTDTQYF	TGCGGCGTTGCGGTCCAGCCTAGCACGGATACGCAGTATTTT
TRBV6-2/TRBV6-3	.	TRBJ1-1	.	CASSSTIGETTEAFF	TGTGCCAGCAGTTCCACAATCGGCGAAACCACTGAAGCTTTCTTT
TRBV10-3	TRBD2	TRBJ2-3	.	CASTSGGGSTDTQYF	TGTGCCAGCACTAGCGGGGGGGGGAGCACAGATACGCAGTATTTT
TRBV20-1	TRBD2	TRBJ2-7	.	CSAIRSGGDEQYF	TGCAGTGCTATACGTAGCGGGGGAGACGAGCAGTACTTC
TRBV4-3	.	TRBJ1-4	.	CASSQDTGSNEKLFF	TGCGCCAGCAGCCAAGATACAGGGAGTAATGAAAAACTGTTTTTT
TRBV6-5	TRBD1	TRBJ1-1	.	CASSYSSRGANTEAFF	TGTGCCAGCAGTTACTCGAGCAGGGGGGCTAACACTGAAGCTTTCTTT
TRBV14	TRBD1	TRBJ1-6	.	CASSPRDRGFGSLHF	TGTGCCAGCAGCCCCCGGGACAGGGGGTTCGGTTCCCTCCACTTT
TRBV18	TRBD1	TRBJ2-3	.	CASSLTGGSITDTQYF	TGTGCCAGCTCACTGACAGGGGGCTCAATAACAGATACGCAGTATTTT